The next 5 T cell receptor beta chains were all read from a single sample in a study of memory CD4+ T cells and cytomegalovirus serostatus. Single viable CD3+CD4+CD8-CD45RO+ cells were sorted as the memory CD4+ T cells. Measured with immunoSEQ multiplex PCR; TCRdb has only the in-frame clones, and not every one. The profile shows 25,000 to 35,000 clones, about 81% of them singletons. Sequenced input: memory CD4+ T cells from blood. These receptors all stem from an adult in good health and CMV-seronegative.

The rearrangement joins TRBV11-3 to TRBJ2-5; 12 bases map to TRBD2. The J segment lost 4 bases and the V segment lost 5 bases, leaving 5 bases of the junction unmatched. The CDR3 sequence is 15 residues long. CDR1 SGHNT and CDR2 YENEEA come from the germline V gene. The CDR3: CASSPSGGAGETQYF. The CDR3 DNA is TGTGCCAGCAGCCCTAGCGGGGGGGCAGGAGAGACCCAGTACTTC.

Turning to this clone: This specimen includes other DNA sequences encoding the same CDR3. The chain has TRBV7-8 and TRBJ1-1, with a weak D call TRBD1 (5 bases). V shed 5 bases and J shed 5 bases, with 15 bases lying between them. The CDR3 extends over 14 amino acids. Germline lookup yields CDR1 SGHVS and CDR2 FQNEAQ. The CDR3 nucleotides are TGTGCCAGCAGCCCTCTCGGGGCTGGAACTGAAGCTTTCTTT. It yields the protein CASSPLGAGTEAFF.

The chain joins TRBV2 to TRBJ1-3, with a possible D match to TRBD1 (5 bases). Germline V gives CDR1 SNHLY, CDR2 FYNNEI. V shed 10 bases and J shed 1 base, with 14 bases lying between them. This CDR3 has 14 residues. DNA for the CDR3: TGTGCCACCGGGGCCAGTTTGTCTGGAAACACCATATATTTT. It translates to CATGASLSGNTIYF.

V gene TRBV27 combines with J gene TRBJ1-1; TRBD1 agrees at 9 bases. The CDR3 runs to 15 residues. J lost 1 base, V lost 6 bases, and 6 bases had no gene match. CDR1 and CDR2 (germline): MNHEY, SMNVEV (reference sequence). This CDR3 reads CASRKQGAKNTEAFF. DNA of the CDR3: TGTGCCAGCAGAAAACAGGGGGCTAAGAACACTGAAGCTTTCTTT.

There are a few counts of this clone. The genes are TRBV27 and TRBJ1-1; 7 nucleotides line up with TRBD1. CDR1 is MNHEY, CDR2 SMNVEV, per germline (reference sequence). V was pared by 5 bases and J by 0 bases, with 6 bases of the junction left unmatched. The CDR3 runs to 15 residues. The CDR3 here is CASSLQTGMNTEAFF. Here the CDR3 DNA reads TGTGCCAGCAGTCTACAGACAGGGATGAACACTGAAGCTTTCTTT.